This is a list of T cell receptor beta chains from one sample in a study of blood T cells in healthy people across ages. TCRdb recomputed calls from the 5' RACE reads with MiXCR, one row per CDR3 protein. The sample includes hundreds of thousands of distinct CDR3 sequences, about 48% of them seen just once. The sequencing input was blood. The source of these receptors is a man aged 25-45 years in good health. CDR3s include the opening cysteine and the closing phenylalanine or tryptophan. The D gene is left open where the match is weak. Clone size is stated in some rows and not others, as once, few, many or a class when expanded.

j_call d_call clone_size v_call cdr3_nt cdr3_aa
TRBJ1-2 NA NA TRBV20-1 TGCAGTGCCTATACCGGGGCAGGCTTGGGGAACTATGGCTACACCTTC CSAYTGAGLGNYGYTF
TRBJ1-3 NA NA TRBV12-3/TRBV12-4 TGTGCCAGCAGGCTCCCACAGGACCTCTCTGGAAACACCATATATTTT CASRLPQDLSGNTIYF
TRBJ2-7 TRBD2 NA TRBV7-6 TGTGCCAGCAGCACGAGACTAGCGGGGGGAACCTACGAGCAGTACTTC CASSTRLAGGTYEQYF
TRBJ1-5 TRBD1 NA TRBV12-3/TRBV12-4 TGTGCCAGCAGTTTATGGACAGGGTCAGGACAGCCCCAGCATTTT CASSLWTGSGQPQHF
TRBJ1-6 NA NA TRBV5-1 TGCGCCAGCAGCCACGGGGACGGAGATTCACCCCTCCACTTT CASSHGDGDSPLHF
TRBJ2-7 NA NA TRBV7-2 TGTGCCAGCAGTCCGGGGAACAATGAGCAGTACTTC CASSPGNNEQYF
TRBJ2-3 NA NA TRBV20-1 TGCAGTGCTAGAGATCCCGCGTGGCAGAGTGGCACAGATACGCAGTATTTT CSARDPAWQSGTDTQYF
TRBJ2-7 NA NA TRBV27 TGTGCCAGCAGTTTCGAGACAGGCTCCTACGAGCAGTACTTC CASSFETGSYEQYF
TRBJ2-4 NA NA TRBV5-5 TGTGCCAGCAGCCAACAGGGAGCCAAAAACATTCAGTACTTC CASSQQGAKNIQYF
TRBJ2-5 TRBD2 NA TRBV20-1 TGCAGTGCTAGGACTAGCGGGAGGGCCGTCCAAGAGACCCAGTACTTC CSARTSGRAVQETQYF
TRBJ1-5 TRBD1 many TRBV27 TGTGCCAGCAGTCCCGGGACAGTAAGGACCAATCAGCCCCAGCATTTT CASSPGTVRTNQPQHF
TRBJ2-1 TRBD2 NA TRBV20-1 TGCAGTGCCCAGAGTAGCGGGACCTACAATAAGCAGTTCTTC CSAQSSGTYNKQFF
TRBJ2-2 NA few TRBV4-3 TGCGCCAGCAGCCCACTCGGACTCTCAAACACCGGGGAGCTGTTTTTT CASSPLGLSNTGELFF
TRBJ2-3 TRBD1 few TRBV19 TGTGCCAGTAGTACCCTCGGGACAGATAACACAGATACGCAGTATTTT CASSTLGTDNTDTQYF
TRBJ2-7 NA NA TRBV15 TGTGCCACCAGCAGAGAACGGGTCCGGGAGCAGTACTTC CATSRERVREQYF
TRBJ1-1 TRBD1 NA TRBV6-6 TGTGCCAGCAACAAAAGAGGGACAGGGACTCAGGACACTGAAGCTTTCTTT CASNKRGTGTQDTEAFF
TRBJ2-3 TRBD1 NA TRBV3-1 TGTGCCAGCAGCCACGAACAGGGGGCGATCGGTACAGATACGCAGTATTTT CASSHEQGAIGTDTQYF
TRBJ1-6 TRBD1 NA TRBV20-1 TGCAGTGCTAGAGAAGACAGGGGGGATTCACCCCTCCACTTT CSAREDRGDSPLHF
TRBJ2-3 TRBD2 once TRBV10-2 TGCGCCAGCAGTGACCCGACTAGCGTTAGCACAGATACGCAGTATTTT CASSDPTSVSTDTQYF
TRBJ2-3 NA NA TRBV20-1 TGCAGTGCTCAGATTCCGGGGCGCTTGGCAGATACGCAGTATTTT CSAQIPGRLADTQYF
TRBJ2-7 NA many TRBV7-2 TGTGCCAGCAGCTTATCCGCGCGGAGCTCCTACGAGCAGTACTTC CASSLSARSSYEQYF